This T cell receptor beta chain was sequenced for a study of cytomegalovirus exposure and HLA in healthy donors. Primers included in the PCR were 60 Vbeta and 13 Jbeta primers. The protocol was immunoSEQ multiplex PCR, while the TCRdb copy is restricted to in-frame clones and leaves out a portion. The table has about 94,000 clones, around 74% seen once. The CDR3 has 16 amino acids. Germline V gene data show CDR1 as SGHVS and CDR2 as FQNEAQ. Losses at the gene ends were 2 bases for V and 3 bases for J; bases not matched to a gene: 3. Sequencing input: PBMCs. The receptor was derived from a man aged 40-49 years in good health and CMV-seropositive. The rearrangement uses TRBV7-8 and TRBJ2-3, with TRBD2 matching 12 bases. The CDR3 DNA reads TGTGCCAGCAGCTTACCCCTAGCGGGGGGGACAGATACGCAGTATTTT. Amino acid sequence: CASSLPLAGGTDTQYF.